This T cell receptor beta chain was found in a study of blood T cell repertoires in COVID-19. V gave up 3 bases and J gave up 6 bases; unmatched junction bases: 5. Germline CDR1 reads LNHDA; CDR2 reads SQIVND (reference sequence). This CDR3 has 14 amino acids. Two consecutive negative NP/OP PCR tests, clearance, or resolved symptoms defined Cohort 3 recovery. This clone has a handful of counts. Clones were sequenced by immunoSEQ multiplex PCR, and TCRdb holds only the in-frame ones, with some missing. Among 170,000 or so clones, 85% to 90% were seen once, and the ten largest hold less than 8%. The receptor was isolated from a woman between 50 and 59 years old who had recovered from COVID-19. The sequencing sample was made of PBMCs or T cells enriched from blood (not recorded which). The V gene is TRBV19, the J gene TRBJ1-1, with 9 bases matching TRBD1. As DNA, the CDR3 is TGTGCCAGTAGTATTGACAGGGGGTTCGCTGAAGCTTTCTTT. It encodes CASSIDRGFAEAFF.